This T cell receptor (beta chain) derives from a study of T cell changes during pregnancy in multiple sclerosis. TCRdb keeps only in-frame clones here, not all; method: immunoSEQ multiplex PCR. The sample shows approximately 98,000 clones, about 91% of them seen only once. Trimming took 4 bases from V and 0 from J, leaving 11 bases between them. Germline CDR1 and CDR2: SGHNT and YYREEE (reference sequence). CDR3 size: 15 residues. The sample consisted of peripheral blood, taken after pregnancy. V and J are TRBV5-4 and TRBJ2-1, with D perhaps matching TRBD1 (6 bases). The TCR originated in a female donor in good health, enrolled as a control in a pregnancy study. The CDR3 sequence: CASSTGQFSYNEQFF. The CDR3 DNA sequence: TGTGCCAGCAGCACTGGACAGTTCTCCTACAATGAGCAGTTCTTC.